This TCR beta chain was identified during a study of shared clonotypes between healthy human individuals (TCRdb year 2020). For context, the study as a whole: Three men and two women, aged 18 to 49 years, made up the cohort. Per donor, three plates each were used for CD4 naive and CD4 memory, two for CD8 naive, and one for CD8 memory. Leukapheresis yielded between about 0.8 and 8.9 billion PBMCs per donor. To increase sequencing depth and limit assay-specific biases, TCR repertoire library preparation and sequencing were carried out by different laboratories using diverse techniques. The study deeply sequenced blood TCR repertoires of about 5 healthy adults to estimate repertoire size and the extent of clonotype sharing between individuals. Broader findings and caveats from the paper: Because the study included a small number of donors, the genetic and exposure-history diversity represented was limited. Higher generation probabilities were observed for clonotypes shared by all four sorted-subset donors than for non-shared clonotypes. Across a few donors, about 4.5% of naive CD4, roughly 3.5% of naive CD8, around 2.1% of memory CD4, and around 0.4% of memory CD8 clonotypes were shared. Pairwise subsampling led to the expectation that sequencing depth would affect the degree of clonotype sharing among donors. Naive subsets generally had larger estimated clonotype richness than memory subsets. Even with the large sequencing depth, rarefaction of the sorted-subset datasets indicated that sequencing was incomplete. Sampling was restricted to blood, and TCR repertoires in tissues likely differ from the TCR repertoires found in blood.

CD8 naive samples were CD45RO-negative cells positively selected for CCR7, giving a CD45RA+CCR7+ population that excluded TemRA cells. The donors were healthy, HIV-negative adults with no recently reported acute infections or vaccinations. Every donor was a Caucasian adult living in Nashville, Tennessee, USA. After blood collection by leukapheresis, PBMCs were isolated using Ficoll-Histopaque density gradient centrifugation and then cryopreserved in the vapor phase of liquid nitrogen. Analytical flow cytometry was used to check the purity and quantity of each magnetically sorted T cell population. Genomic DNA was isolated from every sorted fraction and measured by UV absorbance on a Nanodrop 2000c. Using the deep immunoSEQ assay, multiplex PCR amplified TCR CDR3 regions from genomic DNA. Genomic DNA extracted from each cell subset was distributed evenly over all wells of several immunoSEQ 96-well plates, and each plate served as one replicate. Each replicate PCR for sorted subsets received about 180 ng genomic DNA, equal to roughly 30,000 T cell genomes. Purified libraries were measured with a Qubit 3.0 fluorometer, size-checked on a Bioanalyzer 2100, and measured again with the KAPA Library Quantification kit. Every immunoSEQ 96-well plate was sequenced on a separate single-read 150-cycle Illumina NextSeq 550 flow cell. The original methods were these. The immunoSEQ output contained only junctional sequences without quality scores, so filtering could not match that applied to full-length reads. To assign V/J genes and CDR3, sequences were annotated using PyIR, a Python wrapper for IgBLAST v1.9, with IMGT germline references. Any read was removed if the V/J assignment was weak (E-value above 1e-6), the CDR3 was missing, or the read contained stop codons, out-of-frame junctions, or ambiguous translated residues. V3J clonotypes were defined as sequences sharing an identical inferred V gene, J gene, and CDR3 amino acid sequence. Percentage overlap between repertoires was calculated by dividing the number of shared unique clonotypes by the size of the smaller repertoire. RTK rarefaction, the Chao1 estimator, and Recon v2.1 estimates of unobserved clonotypes were used to assess repertoire richness. OLGA was used to compute generation probabilities for all TCRbeta clonotypes that the gDNA method yielded from a handful of donors. TCRdb retrieved this table from immuneACCESS and kept in-frame rearrangements only. Not all clones are present; in checked studies, unresolved V genes account for under half, and no reason is known for the remainder. V and J calls and clone size come straight from that table; D and trimming were deduced from the DNA. For this sample the table gives about 2.1 million clones, of which 80% to 95% were detected only once. The ten largest clones represent approximately 1.6% of the sample.

On this clone: This clone's antigen is unknown. One base away there is no much larger clone; base qualities are not given.

Between the V and J ends, shortened by 5 bases and 4 bases respectively, the junction contains 11 bases. Inclusive of the bounding cysteine and phenylalanine, the CDR3 is 14 residues long. Only CDR3 DNA is held: 42 bases, read in frame from base 1. CDR1 and CDR2 were assigned from the germline V gene as MGHRA and YSYEKL. The TCR comes from a man between 18 and 29 years old in good health. Some clones in this sample may be carry-over from other donors' samples. The chain joins TRBV4-1 to TRBJ2-2; no D gene call is confident. Sequencing used naive CD8+ T cells from PBMCs. What the cell subset or site label conveys for this sample: CD45RA+CCR7+. The CDR3 is CASSIKDLTGELFF. The nucleotide sequence reads as follows: TGCGCCAGCAGCATCAAGGATCTCACCGGGGAGCTGTTTTTT.